The source of this T cell receptor (beta chain) is a study of blood T cell repertoires in COVID-19. Sequenced by immunoSEQ multiplex PCR; TCRdb stores in-frame clones only, minus some. The data show more than 80,000 clones, just under 80% seen once. This CDR3 has 14 residues. Germline values: CDR1 SGHRS, CDR2 YFSETQ. The J segment lost 6 bases and the V segment lost 2 bases, leaving 8 bases of the junction unmatched. This chain uses TRBV5-1 with TRBJ2-7; the match to TRBD2 covers 7 bases. This receptor was taken from a human donor in a cohort sampled during active COVID-19. The specimen was peripheral blood. The CDR3 DNA reads TGCGCCAGCAGCTTATCGAGCGGGATGGGCGAGCAGTACTTC. The encoded protein is CASSLSSGMGEQYF.